What follows describes a single T cell receptor beta chain. Its specificity is not known. These data belong to a study of cytomegalovirus exposure and HLA in healthy donors. Germline lookup yields CDR1 MNHEY and CDR2 SMNVEV (reference sequence). This CDR3 contains 15 residues. Losses at the gene ends were 6 bases for V and 4 bases for J; bases not matched to a gene: 10. Overall study findings and caveats: In a later analysis, TCR beta V- and J-gene trimming was associated with a missense DCLRE1C variant.

The PCR ran on 60 Vbeta and 13 Jbeta primers. The protocol was immunoSEQ multiplex PCR, while the TCRdb copy is restricted to in-frame clones and leaves out a portion. The sample comprises some 110,000 clones, around three quarters of which are singletons, and about 13% rests with the top ten. The chain couples TRBV27 to TRBJ1-1, with 8 bases identical to TRBD1. Sequenced input: PBMCs. This sequence was found in a woman between 55 and 75 years old in good health and CMV-seropositive. The CDR3 region is CASRPGGIEGTEAFF. The CDR3 region has the DNA TGTGCCAGCAGACCAGGGGGCATAGAGGGCACTGAAGCTTTCTTT.